This TCR beta chain was found in a study of a mutant IDH1 vaccine in newly diagnosed glioma. About the research overall: Patients previously underwent radiotherapy, temozolomide, or both, and most underwent both. Week 35 held visit V12, while week 47 held visit V13. Overall study findings and caveats: Top-clonotype changes in peripheral T cells seemed unrelated to pseudoprogression.

Some clones are missing from TCRdb's copy, which holds only in-frame ones; the method was immunoSEQ multiplex PCR. The sample yields more than 35,000 clones, 65% to 85% seen once. Concerning this clone itself: Its specificity is not known.

The sample's time point: week 47, end of study. Doses comprised 300 ug of mutant IDH1 20-mer peptide each, plus topical imiquimod. Those who donated had recent WHO grade 3 or 4 IDH1-mutant, ATRX-lost astrocytomas. CDR1 and CDR2 (germline): SEHNR, FQNEAQ (reference sequence). Trimming removed 5 bases from V and 7 bases from J, with 11 bases in between. The length of the CDR3 is 12 residues. The TCR was taken from a middle-aged man with glioma. The material sequenced was PBMCs, taken from a glioma patient whose treatment included an IDH1 peptide vaccine. The chain is built from TRBV7-9 and TRBJ2-5, with D hard to call. CDR3 loop: CASSLQPGTQYF. DNA of the CDR3: TGTGCCAGCAGCCTCCAACCAGGGACCCAGTACTTC.